Each of the 21 T cell receptor beta chains below was sequenced from the same sample in a study of T cell responses to AZD1222 COVID-19 vaccine. Some clones are missing from TCRdb's copy, which holds only in-frame ones; the method was immunoSEQ multiplex PCR. Among more than 120,000 clones listed, 92% were seen once. The source material was peripheral blood, sampled 28 days after the second AZD1222 dose. The receptors here all came from an adult who received the AZD1222 COVID-19 vaccine.

The J gene is TRBJ2-7, the V gene TRBV4-1; 9 nucleotides match TRBD1. V lost 1 base, J lost 2 bases, and 3 bases stayed unmatched. CDR1 is MGHRA, CDR2 YSYEKL, per germline. This CDR3 has 15 residues. CDR3 sequence reads: CASSQGRDRAYEQYF. The CDR3 bases are TGCGCCAGCAGCCAAGGGAGGGACAGGGCCTACGAGCAGTACTTC.

V usage is TRBV25-1 and J usage is TRBJ1-2, with 9 bases fitting TRBD1. The V and J ends lost 4 bases and 3 bases, in that order; junction bases with no gene match: 6. The CDR3 length is 15 residues. Germline lookup yields CDR1 MGHDK and CDR2 SYGVNS. The chain's CDR3 is CASSGNRGPYYGYTF. The CDR3 coding sequence is TGTGCCAGCAGTGGAAACAGGGGGCCATACTATGGCTACACCTTC.

The chain recombines TRBV28 with TRBJ1-1; D remains ambiguous. CDR3 size: 14 residues. Germline CDR1 is MDHEN and CDR2 is SYDVKM. V lost 6 bases, J lost 4 bases, and 15 bases lay in between. The CDR3 spells CASRAAFAGTEAFF. In DNA, the CDR3 is TGTGCCAGCAGGGCGGCCTTTGCAGGCACTGAAGCTTTCTTT.

The chain links TRBV7-3 to TRBJ2-2; TRBD1 aligns across 8 bases. This CDR3 is built from 13 residues. The trim removed 8 bases at V and 3 bases at J, leaving 2 bases unmatched. The germline V gene encodes CDR1 SGHTA and CDR2 FQGTGA. CDR3: CASGTGYTGELFF. The DNA of the CDR3 is TGTGCCAGCGGGACAGGCTACACCGGGGAGCTGTTTTTT.

V and J are TRBV11-3 and TRBJ2-1; possible D gene TRBD2, 6 bases. The V end lost 4 bases, the J end lost 0 bases, and 13 bases lay between the germline ends. This CDR3 contains 16 residues. Per the germline V gene, CDR1 is SGHNT and CDR2 is YENEEA. The CDR3 DNA reads as TGTGCCAGCAGCTCCTTAGCGGAGAGCTCCTACAATGAGCAGTTCTTC. Translating it yields CASSSLAESSYNEQFF.

The rearrangement uses TRBV10-3 and TRBJ2-2; D is undetermined. CDR3 length: 11 amino acids. The ends were cut back, 3 bases at V and 8 bases at J, with 4 bases in the middle. Germline lookup yields CDR1 ENHRY and CDR2 SYGVKD. Here the CDR3 DNA reads TGTGCCATCAGTGAACTTGGGGAGCTGTTTTTT. Translated: CAISELGELFF.

DNA for the CDR3: TGTGCCAGCAGTCGGGACAGAAGCAATCAGCCCCAGCATTTT. It codes for CASSRDRSNQPQHF. The chain recombines TRBV7-8 with TRBJ1-5; 7 bases match TRBD1. J gave up 1 base and V 6 bases, and 3 bases lay outside the gene matches. CDR3 length: 14 amino acids. Germline values: CDR1 SGHVS, CDR2 FQNEAQ.

This chain joins TRBV5-1 and TRBJ1-3; D possibly corresponds to TRBD1 (5 bases). The germline V gene has CDR1 SGHRS and CDR2 YFSETQ. The CDR3 is made up of 15 amino acids. The germline V and J ends were trimmed by 4 bases and 3 bases, with 14 bases remaining between them. CDR3 DNA sequence: TGCGCCAGCAGCCGCTCCGGGGGAAATGGAAACACCATATATTTT. Amino acids: CASSRSGGNGNTIYF. Full variable domain (missing parts from reference TRBV5-1 and TRBJ1-3): KAGVTQTPRYLIKTRGQQVTLSCSPISGHRSVSWYQQTPGQGLQFLFEYFSETQRNKGNFPGRFSGRQFSNSRSEMNVSTLELGDSALYLCASSRSGGNGNTIYFGEGSWLTVV.

The chain carries TRBV15 and TRBJ2-1; D unclear. CDR3 length equals 13 residues. Germline V CDR1 and CDR2: LNHNV, YYDKDF (reference sequence). V lost 1 base to trimming and J lost 9 bases, with 10 bases between them. The CDR3 DNA reads as TGTGCCACCAGCAGAGTACTTTACCTTGAGCAGTTCTTC. The encoded protein is CATSRVLYLEQFF.

J is TRBJ1-1 and V is TRBV4-2; D call uncertain. Trimming cost V 1 base and J 1 base, with 7 bases left between them. There are 14 residues in the CDR3. CDR1 is LGHNA and CDR2 is YNFKEQ in the germline V gene. Here the CDR3 reads CASSQGTANTEAFF. The CDR3 DNA reads as TGTGCCAGCAGCCAAGGGACGGCGAACACTGAAGCTTTCTTT.

This clone was detected only a few times. V gene TRBV3-1 (or the pseudogene TRBV3-2) combines with J gene TRBJ1-2; no clear D. V was shortened by 4 bases and J by 8 bases, with 17 bases between the two germline ends. This CDR3 is built from 14 residues. Germline V gene data show CDR1 as LGHDT and CDR2 as YNNKEL (reference sequence). CDR3 coding DNA: TGTGCCAGCAGCCCGATGACGGAGGCGGGCGGCTACACCTTC. Amino acids: CASSPMTEAGGYTF.

J is TRBJ1-6 and V is TRBV19, with a possible D match to TRBD1 (5 bases). The CDR3 has 13 amino acids. With 6 bases removed from V and 9 bases from J, the gap between germline ends came to 12 bases. The germline gives CDR1 LNHDA, CDR2 SQIVND (reference sequence). This CDR3 is CASRDGGFSPLHF. The CDR3 DNA reads TGTGCCAGTAGGGACGGGGGTTTTTCACCCCTCCACTTT. The full variable domain, its missing parts supplied by reference TRBV19 and TRBJ1-6, is DGGITQSPKYLFRKEGQNVTLSCEQNLNHDAMYWYRQDPGQGLRLIYYSQIVNDFQKGDIAEGYSVSREKKESFPLTVTSAQKNPTAFYLCASRDGGFSPLHFGNGTRLTVT.

CDR3 coding DNA: TGTGCCAGTAGTACTTATGAGGCTCGAGGAAACACCATATATTTT. It translates to CASSTYEARGNTIYF. V is TRBV19 and J is TRBJ1-3; D is undetermined. Trimming took 4 bases from V and 4 from J, leaving 14 bases between them. Germline V gene data show CDR1 as LNHDA and CDR2 as SQIVND (reference sequence). The CDR3 runs 15 residues.

V and J are TRBV7-2 and TRBJ2-3; D gene uncertain. The CDR3 length is 15 residues. CDR1 is SGHTA, CDR2 FQGNSA, per germline. The V and J ends lost 1 base and 0 bases respectively, with 8 bases between them. The CDR3 loop is CASSLEGYSTDTQYF. Written as DNA, the CDR3 is TGTGCCAGCAGCTTAGAGGGTTATAGCACAGATACGCAGTATTTT.

The genes are TRBV27 and TRBJ1-6, with a tentative D call TRBD1 (5 bases). V lost 5 bases and J lost 11, with 10 bases in between. The germline V gene encodes CDR1 MNHEY and CDR2 SMNVEV (reference sequence). The CDR3 has 12 amino acids. CDR3 in DNA: TGTGCCAGCAGTCAGGGATATCCACCCCTCCACTTT. It is translated as CASSQGYPPLHF.

This clone occurred once. The rearrangement uses TRBV9 and TRBJ1-1, with D unresolved. Per the germline V gene, CDR1 is SGDLS and CDR2 is YYNGEE. The CDR3 totals 13 residues. V dropped 4 bases and J dropped 6 bases, with 13 bases sitting between them. This CDR3 is CASSRTERSEAFF. The CDR3 nucleotides read TGTGCCAGCAGCCGGACTGAGAGGTCTGAAGCTTTCTTT.

The chain links TRBV7-2 to TRBJ1-3; D perhaps matches TRBD1 (6 bases). The germline V and J ends were trimmed by 1 base and 7 bases, with 17 bases remaining between them. The CDR3 extends over 16 amino acids. In germline, CDR1 is SGHTA, CDR2 FQGNSA. This CDR3 is CASSLGLYRVGNTIYF. CDR3 DNA sequence: TGTGCCAGCAGCTTAGGTTTATACAGGGTGGGGAACACCATATATTTT.

This chain connects TRBV6-1 to TRBJ2-1, with a possible D match to TRBD2 (6 bases). Trimming cost V 2 bases and J 4 bases, with 9 bases left between them. This CDR3 has 14 residues. The germline gives CDR1 MNHNS, CDR2 SASEGT. For the CDR3, the DNA is TGTGCCAGCAGTGAACCGGAGGGTTACAATGAGCAGTTCTTC. Its translation: CASSEPEGYNEQFF.

The rearrangement links TRBV7-2 to TRBJ2-3; D remains unclear. V dropped 1 base and J dropped 1 base, with 3 bases sitting between them. The CDR3 spans 13 residues. Per the germline V gene, CDR1 is SGHTA and CDR2 is FQGNSA. The CDR3 coding sequence is TGTGCCAGCAGCTTAGTCCGCACAGATACGCAGTATTTT. Its protein product is CASSLVRTDTQYF.

This clone showed up just once. The rearrangement uses TRBV12-3 or TRBV12-4 and TRBJ1-3, with no clear D. The V gene lost 2 bases and the J gene lost 0 bases, with 2 bases spanning the gap. This CDR3 region has 13 residues. This CDR3 reads CASSLISGNTIYF. CDR3 DNA sequence: TGTGCCAGCAGTTTAATCTCTGGAAACACCATATATTTT.

The chain is built from TRBV14 and TRBJ2-2, with a possible D match to TRBD2 (6 bases). The germline V and J ends were trimmed by 4 bases and 3 bases, with 15 bases remaining between them. Germline loops: CDR1 SGHDN, CDR2 FVKESK. CDR3 length: 16 residues. The CDR3 sequence is CASSLPGRQYTGELFF. The CDR3 DNA reads TGTGCCAGCAGCCTCCCGGGGAGGCAGTACACCGGGGAGCTGTTTTTT.